The rows below give T cell receptor beta chains drawn from one sample of a study of T cell responses to AZD1222 COVID-19 vaccine. TCRdb keeps only in-frame clones here, not all; method: immunoSEQ multiplex PCR. There are roughly 100,000 clones in the sample; 85% to 90% occur only once, and 4% to 6% lies in the top ten. Sequencing used peripheral blood, obtained on day 0 of AZD1222 vaccination. The receptors come from an adult in good health. CDR3s include the opening cysteine and the closing phenylalanine or tryptophan. The D gene is left open where the match is weak. Clone size is stated in some rows and not others, as once, few, many or a class when expanded.

. | TRBD1 | TRBJ1-5 | TRBV15 | CATSRERGQSPYSNQPQHF | TGTGCCACCAGCAGAGAAAGGGGACAGTCGCCTTATAGCAATCAGCCCCAGCATTTT
once | TRBD1 | TRBJ2-2 | TRBV3-1/TRBV3-2 | CASSQEGTGEPGELFF | TGTGCCAGCAGCCAAGAGGGGACAGGGGAACCCGGGGAGCTGTTTTTT
. | . | TRBJ1-2 | TRBV20-1 | CSASAGQNYGYTF | TGCAGTGCTAGTGCCGGACAGAACTATGGCTACACCTTC
. | . | TRBJ1-1 | TRBV28 | CASTGPQNTEAFF | TGTGCCAGTACGGGACCTCAGAACACTGAAGCTTTCTTT
. | TRBD1 | TRBJ1-5 | TRBV19 | CASSIPRTGGFGNQPQHF | TGTGCCAGTAGTATACCTCGGACAGGGGGCTTTGGCAATCAGCCCCAGCATTTT
. | . | TRBJ2-7 | TRBV28 | CATTTGSYEQYF | TGTGCCACCACGACTGGCAGCTACGAGCAGTACTTC
. | TRBD1 | TRBJ1-6 | TRBV4-2 | CASSLRDRGESPLHF | TGTGCCAGCAGCCTCCGCGACAGGGGAGAATCACCCCTCCACTTT
. | . | TRBJ2-5 | TRBV28 | CASSKYRETQYF | TGTGCCAGCAGCAAATATCGGGAGACCCAGTACTTC
. | . | TRBJ1-1 | TRBV5-1 | CASSLDQGQTEAFF | TGCGCCAGCAGCTTGGATCAGGGGCAGACTGAAGCTTTCTTT
. | TRBD1 | TRBJ1-2 | TRBV6-2/TRBV6-3 | CASSRRTGANYGYTF | TGTGCCAGCAGTCGACGGACAGGGGCTAACTATGGCTACACCTTC
. | . | TRBJ1-5 | TRBV12-3/TRBV12-4 | CASTDRSNQPQHF | TGTGCCAGCACCGACAGGAGCAATCAGCCCCAGCATTTT
. | . | TRBJ1-1 | TRBV2 | CASTLDPNTEAFF | TGTGCCAGCACCTTGGACCCGAACACTGAAGCTTTCTTT
. | . | TRBJ2-3 | TRBV28 | CASSPGLYTDTQYF | TGTGCCAGCAGTCCCGGACTCTACACAGATACGCAGTATTTT
. | . | TRBJ1-2 | TRBV6-1 | CASSEAAGPLQGDSGYTF | TGTGCCAGCAGTGAAGCGGCGGGACCGCTTCAGGGAGACTCCGGCTACACCTTC
. | . | TRBJ1-2 | TRBV29-1 | CSVETDGGASGGYTF | TGCAGCGTTGAAACGGATGGGGGCGCATCGGGTGGCTACACCTTC
. | TRBD2 | TRBJ2-1 | TRBV19 | CASITTSGSNEQFF | TGTGCCAGTATCACAACTAGCGGGAGCAATGAGCAGTTCTTC
. | . | TRBJ1-1 | TRBV19 | CASSIGPGNTEAFF | TGTGCCAGTAGTATCGGTCCGGGGAACACTGAAGCTTTCTTT
. | . | TRBJ2-1 | TRBV16 | CASSQTQGGNEQFF | TGTGCCAGCAGCCAGACACAGGGTGGGAATGAGCAGTTCTTC
. | . | TRBJ1-5 | TRBV7-2 | CASSLLAGGNQPQHF | TGTGCCAGCAGCCTTTTGGCAGGGGGCAATCAGCCCCAGCATTTT
. | . | TRBJ2-5 | TRBV7-8 | CASSYVEKIGRQETQYF | TGTGCCAGCAGCTACGTCGAAAAAATCGGAAGGCAAGAGACCCAGTACTTC
few | . | TRBJ2-1 | TRBV10-2 | CASSESGPRYNEQFF | TGCGCCAGCAGTGAGTCCGGCCCACGATACAATGAGCAGTTCTTC
. | TRBD2 | TRBJ2-7 | TRBV5-4 | CASSPGLAGVRYEQYF | TGTGCCAGCAGCCCAGGACTAGCGGGAGTAAGATACGAGCAGTACTTC
. | TRBD1 | TRBJ2-5 | TRBV28 | CASGETGSKETQYF | TGTGCCAGCGGGGAGACAGGGTCGAAAGAGACCCAGTACTTC
. | . | TRBJ2-5 | TRBV5-1 | CASSSRGQETQYF | TGCGCCAGCAGCAGTAGGGGGCAAGAGACCCAGTACTTC
. | . | TRBJ2-5 | TRBV7-2 | CASSLGGSQETQYF | TGTGCCAGCAGCTTAGGCGGGTCCCAAGAGACCCAGTACTTC
. | . | TRBJ1-1 | TRBV11-2 | CASSLRTADTEAFF | TGTGCCAGCAGCTTACGGACAGCCGACACTGAAGCTTTCTTT
. | . | TRBJ2-2 | TRBV12-3/TRBV12-4 | CASTTPPGELFF | TGTGCCAGCACCACCCCTCCCGGGGAGCTGTTTTTT
. | . | TRBJ2-3 | TRBV12-2 | CASRLAWSGRVTDTQYF | TGTGCAAGTCGCTTAGCTTGGAGCGGGAGAGTTACAGATACGCAGTATTTT
. | TRBD2 | TRBJ2-3 | TRBV4-2 | CASSQEFRAGVDTQYF | TGTGCCAGCAGCCAGGAGTTCCGAGCGGGAGTTGATACGCAGTATTTT
few | . | TRBJ1-4 | TRBV11-2 | CASSQLGGFGEKLFF | TGTGCCAGCAGCCAACTTGGGGGATTTGGTGAAAAACTGTTTTTT
. | . | TRBJ2-2 | TRBV21-1 | CASSNQQGAYTGELFF | TGTGCCAGCAGCAATCAACAGGGGGCATACACCGGGGAGCTGTTTTTT
. | . | TRBJ1-1 | TRBV6-5 | CASRIRVAATEAFF | TGTGCCAGCAGAATCAGGGTTGCGGCCACTGAAGCTTTCTTT
. | . | TRBJ1-5 | TRBV27 | CASSFQGGQPQHF | TGTGCCAGCAGTTTTCAGGGTGGGCAGCCCCAGCATTTT
. | . | TRBJ1-1 | TRBV6-2/TRBV6-3 | CASNPDAGGDTEAFF | TGTGCCAGCAACCCGGACGCCGGGGGCGACACTGAAGCTTTCTTT
. | TRBD2 | TRBJ2-7 | TRBV15 | CATSRTGLAEGVYEQYF | TGTGCCACCAGCAGAACGGGACTAGCGGAGGGAGTCTACGAGCAGTACTTC
. | . | TRBJ1-4 | TRBV28 | CASPNTKKRTNEKLFF | TGTGCCAGCCCGAACACTAAGAAGCGCACTAATGAAAAACTGTTTTTT
. | . | TRBJ1-6 | TRBV7-2 | CASSQRGNSYNSPLHF | TGTGCCAGCAGCCAGAGGGGGAACTCCTATAATTCACCCCTCCACTTT
few | . | TRBJ1-5 | TRBV28 | CASRPTGRNQPQHF | TGTGCCAGCAGACCCACAGGGCGCAATCAGCCCCAGCATTTT
. | TRBD2 | TRBJ2-1 | TRBV18 | CASSPIAGATYNEQFF | TGTGCCAGCTCACCAATAGCGGGGGCAACCTACAATGAGCAGTTCTTC
. | TRBD1 | TRBJ2-7 | TRBV19 | CASSDGTGEWYEQYF | TGTGCCAGTAGTGACGGGACAGGGGAATGGTACGAGCAGTACTTC
. | TRBD2 | TRBJ2-1 | TRBV5-6 | CASSLRKSSGRNEQFF | TGTGCCAGCAGCTTGAGGAAATCTAGCGGGAGGAATGAGCAGTTCTTC
. | TRBD1 | TRBJ1-4 | TRBV7-2 | CASSSGAATGGANEKLFF | TGTGCCAGCAGCTCAGGCGCGGCGACAGGGGGGGCTAATGAAAAACTGTTTTTT
. | . | TRBJ1-6 | TRBV2 | CASSGANYNSPLHF | TGTGCCAGCAGTGGGGCCAATTATAATTCACCCCTCCACTTT
. | . | TRBJ1-2 | TRBV7-9 | CASSLAQNYGYTF | TGTGCCAGCAGCTTAGCACAGAACTATGGCTACACCTTC
. | . | TRBJ1-2 | TRBV18 | CASSPADFYYGYTF | TGTGCCAGCTCACCCGCAGACTTCTACTATGGCTACACCTTC
. | . | TRBJ1-2 | TRBV24-1 | CATSDTSAADRKNGYTF | TGTGCCACCAGTGATACATCAGCCGCCGACAGGAAAAATGGCTACACCTTC